Included here is one T cell receptor beta chain sequence, with context. The CDR3 contains 14 residues. V gave up 4 bases and J gave up 5 bases, with 11 bases separating them. CDR1 SGHTA and CDR2 FQGNSA come from the germline V gene. TCRdb reprocessed the 5' RACE reads with MiXCR, giving one entry per CDR3 protein. The sample comprises approximately 220,000 distinct CDR3 sequences, approximately 8.3% of which are singletons, and more than 1.5% rests with the top ten. This sample is drawn from a study of identical twins. The sample was also reused in another study, on yellow fever vaccine responses in identical twins.

This chain joins TRBV7-2 and TRBJ2-2; no definite D call. The receptor was isolated from a woman aged 18-29 years in good health. Sequencing input: memory (CD45RO+) T cells sorted from blood. The chain's CDR3 is CASSSMVDTGELFF. In nucleotides, the CDR3 is TGTGCCAGCAGCTCCATGGTAGATACCGGGGAGCTGTTTTTT. The complete variable domain, with remaining parts taken from reference TRBV7-2 and TRBJ2-2, reads GAGVSQSPSNKVTEKGKDVELRCDPISGHTALYWYRQSLGQGLEFLIYFQGNSAPDKSGLPSDRFSAERTGGSVSTLTIQRTQQEDSAVYLCASSSMVDTGELFFGEGSRLTVL.